The subject of this entry is one T cell receptor (beta chain). This entry comes from a study of cytomegalovirus exposure and HLA in healthy donors. Primers for the PCR totalled 60 Vbeta and 13 Jbeta. The table came from immunoSEQ multiplex PCR; TCRdb's copy has only in-frame clones and leaves some out. The sample carries around 200,000 clones, roughly 80% recorded once. J gave up 6 bases and V 5 bases, and 3 bases lay outside the gene matches. The length of the CDR3 is 13 residues. Germline CDR1 reads SGHTA; CDR2 reads FQGNSA. This TCR derives from a woman in her twenties or thirties in good health and CMV-seropositive. Sequencing input: PBMCs. The V gene is TRBV7-2, the J gene TRBJ1-5; 8 nucleotides agree with TRBD1. The CDR3 DNA is TGTGCCAGCAGCGACAGGGGCGGTCAGCCCCAGCATTTT. This encodes CASSDRGGQPQHF.